A selection of T cell receptor beta chains follows, all from one sample in a study of T cells after yellow fever vaccination. Via MiXCR, TCRdb re-called the 5' RACE reads, giving one row per CDR3 protein. The table has under 550,000 distinct CDR3 sequences, 21% seen once. The sample consisted of PBMCs, taken approximately 22 days after the first yellow fever vaccination. These receptors were collected from a man between 18 and 35 years old who received the YFV17D yellow fever vaccine. Each CDR3 is given with its conserved first and last residue. Each record gives: V gene, clone size, J gene, CDR3 protein. Only part of the rows carry a size: once, few, many, or a class if the clone is expanded.

v_gene: TRBV9; abundance: NA; j_gene: TRBJ2-3; CDR3aa: CASSPLTELSTDTQYF
v_gene: TRBV18; abundance: few; j_gene: TRBJ2-3; CDR3aa: CASSPVGNVADTQYF
v_gene: TRBV7-2; abundance: few; j_gene: TRBJ1-4; CDR3aa: CASSLRQSTNEKLFF
v_gene: TRBV7-2; abundance: few; j_gene: TRBJ2-5; CDR3aa: CASSLAPLTRETQYF
v_gene: TRBV6-5; abundance: once; j_gene: TRBJ2-1; CDR3aa: CASSYSPSNEQFF
v_gene: TRBV6-1; abundance: few; j_gene: TRBJ1-5; CDR3aa: CASSELGPNQPQHF
v_gene: TRBV29-1; abundance: NA; j_gene: TRBJ2-1; CDR3aa: CSFSGTSEYNEQFF
v_gene: TRBV5-6; abundance: NA; j_gene: TRBJ2-1; CDR3aa: CASSLSSEQFF
v_gene: TRBV10-3; abundance: few; j_gene: TRBJ1-5; CDR3aa: CAISRGGSNQPQHF
v_gene: TRBV6-1; abundance: few; j_gene: TRBJ2-5; CDR3aa: CASRNTGGVETQYF
v_gene: TRBV6-2/TRBV6-3; abundance: NA; j_gene: TRBJ2-7; CDR3aa: CASSPGDYEQYF
v_gene: TRBV20-1; abundance: NA; j_gene: TRBJ2-5; CDR3aa: CSARVHDSWETQYF
v_gene: TRBV20-1; abundance: NA; j_gene: TRBJ1-5; CDR3aa: CSASYRDQPQHF
v_gene: TRBV3-1; abundance: NA; j_gene: TRBJ2-1; CDR3aa: CASSQAPSYNEQFF
v_gene: TRBV7-9; abundance: NA; j_gene: TRBJ1-6; CDR3aa: CASSPGGRSGSPLHF
v_gene: TRBV5-6; abundance: NA; j_gene: TRBJ1-2; CDR3aa: CASSANRFMRSNYGYTF
v_gene: TRBV7-6; abundance: NA; j_gene: TRBJ1-1; CDR3aa: CASSSKRNTEAFF
v_gene: TRBV10-3; abundance: NA; j_gene: TRBJ1-5; CDR3aa: CAISDGDRGQHQPQHF
v_gene: TRBV7-2; abundance: many; j_gene: TRBJ1-2; CDR3aa: CASSSGQNYGYTF
v_gene: TRBV7-2; abundance: few; j_gene: TRBJ2-6; CDR3aa: CASSQGGENVLTF
v_gene: TRBV6-2/TRBV6-3; abundance: NA; j_gene: TRBJ2-5; CDR3aa: CASKRTSGPLRETQYF
v_gene: TRBV20-1; abundance: NA; j_gene: TRBJ2-3; CDR3aa: CSASWWQGPDTQYF
v_gene: TRBV7-9; abundance: NA; j_gene: TRBJ2-1; CDR3aa: CASSFDASSYNEQFF
v_gene: TRBV27; abundance: NA; j_gene: TRBJ1-1; CDR3aa: CASSLGLWDTEAFF
v_gene: TRBV6-1; abundance: many; j_gene: TRBJ1-6; CDR3aa: CASTLDRGNSPLHF
v_gene: TRBV29-1; abundance: NA; j_gene: TRBJ2-7; CDR3aa: CSVEKIRTYEQYF
v_gene: TRBV20-1; abundance: few; j_gene: TRBJ1-2; CDR3aa: CSATGTYGYTF
v_gene: TRBV5-1; abundance: few; j_gene: TRBJ2-2; CDR3aa: CASSRGQSGELFF
v_gene: TRBV7-2; abundance: few; j_gene: TRBJ1-4; CDR3aa: CASSRHATNEKLFF
v_gene: TRBV7-2; abundance: NA; j_gene: TRBJ1-2; CDR3aa: CASSYNWGQWNYGYTF
v_gene: TRBV14; abundance: many; j_gene: TRBJ2-1; CDR3aa: CASSQTTQGLYNEQFF
v_gene: TRBV11-2; abundance: few; j_gene: TRBJ1-1; CDR3aa: CASSLAPPPAFF
v_gene: TRBV7-9; abundance: NA; j_gene: TRBJ2-1; CDR3aa: CASSLGGARVNEQFF
v_gene: TRBV12-3/TRBV12-4; abundance: NA; j_gene: TRBJ2-5; CDR3aa: CASSTRRETQYF
v_gene: TRBV29-1; abundance: NA; j_gene: TRBJ2-2; CDR3aa: CSVGRSNTGELFF
v_gene: TRBV5-1; abundance: few; j_gene: TRBJ1-1; CDR3aa: CASSWQEMNTEAFF
v_gene: TRBV5-6; abundance: many; j_gene: TRBJ2-3; CDR3aa: CASSLDQGGSDTQYF
v_gene: TRBV20-1; abundance: few; j_gene: TRBJ1-2; CDR3aa: CSARANGYTF
v_gene: TRBV28; abundance: NA; j_gene: TRBJ1-1; CDR3aa: CASRGDASRTEAFF
v_gene: TRBV5-4; abundance: once; j_gene: TRBJ2-2; CDR3aa: CASSSANSANTGELFF
v_gene: TRBV7-2; abundance: many; j_gene: TRBJ1-1; CDR3aa: CASSSRWDTEAFF
v_gene: TRBV7-2; abundance: once; j_gene: TRBJ2-2; CDR3aa: CASSLGLLGGPGELFF
v_gene: TRBV27; abundance: NA; j_gene: TRBJ1-5; CDR3aa: CASSLPGRNQPQHF
v_gene: TRBV5-1; abundance: few; j_gene: TRBJ2-1; CDR3aa: CASSHDRAYNEQFF
v_gene: TRBV7-2; abundance: NA; j_gene: TRBJ2-3; CDR3aa: CASSPQGTQYF
v_gene: TRBV20-1; abundance: many; j_gene: TRBJ1-2; CDR3aa: CSARRTDLNYGYTF
v_gene: TRBV6-2/TRBV6-3; abundance: NA; j_gene: TRBJ2-5; CDR3aa: CASSWRDQETQYF
v_gene: TRBV6-9; abundance: few; j_gene: TRBJ1-5; CDR3aa: CASSYSKGVRQPQHF
v_gene: TRBV5-4; abundance: NA; j_gene: TRBJ1-1; CDR3aa: CASSLDPGVAFF
v_gene: TRBV12-3/TRBV12-4; abundance: NA; j_gene: TRBJ2-3; CDR3aa: CASSYEAGGDTQYF
v_gene: TRBV9; abundance: few; j_gene: TRBJ1-5; CDR3aa: CASSALGGNQPQHF
v_gene: TRBV12-3/TRBV12-4; abundance: few; j_gene: TRBJ2-4; CDR3aa: CASSLRTGLNIQYF
v_gene: TRBV6-4; abundance: once; j_gene: TRBJ1-4; CDR3aa: CASSDSTGTENEKLFF
v_gene: TRBV12-3/TRBV12-4; abundance: NA; j_gene: TRBJ2-7; CDR3aa: CASSLGAAAYEQYF
v_gene: TRBV11-1; abundance: few; j_gene: TRBJ2-5; CDR3aa: CASNHPATWPNNQETQYF
v_gene: TRBV4-3; abundance: NA; j_gene: TRBJ2-1; CDR3aa: CASSQESSGGYNEQFF
v_gene: TRBV23-1; abundance: many; j_gene: TRBJ2-6; CDR3aa: CASSQAPQRTGATF
v_gene: TRBV10-3; abundance: NA; j_gene: TRBJ1-1; CDR3aa: CAISTQGANTEAFF
v_gene: TRBV20-1; abundance: few; j_gene: TRBJ1-1; CDR3aa: CSARDGAALEGTEAFF
v_gene: TRBV7-2; abundance: NA; j_gene: TRBJ2-1; CDR3aa: CASSLPYGNEQFF